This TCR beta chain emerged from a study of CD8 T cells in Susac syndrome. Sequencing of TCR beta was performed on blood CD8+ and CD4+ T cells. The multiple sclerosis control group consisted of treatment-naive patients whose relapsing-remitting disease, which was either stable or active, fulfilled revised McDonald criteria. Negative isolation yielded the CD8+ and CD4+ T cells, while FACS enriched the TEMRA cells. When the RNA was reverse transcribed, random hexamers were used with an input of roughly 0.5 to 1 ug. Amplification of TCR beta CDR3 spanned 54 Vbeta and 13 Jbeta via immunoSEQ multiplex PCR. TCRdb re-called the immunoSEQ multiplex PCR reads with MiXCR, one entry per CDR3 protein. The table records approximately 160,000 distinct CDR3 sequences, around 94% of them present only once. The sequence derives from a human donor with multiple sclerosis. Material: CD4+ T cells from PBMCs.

The CDR3 loop reads CASSFPGGAVTEAFF. The CDR3 DNA follows: TGTGCCAGCAGCTTCCCGGGGGGGGCTGTCACTGAAGCTTTCTTT. The rearrangement links TRBV3-1 to TRBJ1-1; D is perhaps TRBD1 (6 bases). This CDR3 spans 15 amino acids. CDR1 LGHDT and CDR2 YNNKEL come from the germline V gene (reference sequence). Trimming shortened V by 5 bases and J by 4 bases, and 17 bases separated the two germline ends.